A single sample gave rise to the 30 T cell receptor beta chains below, sequenced in a study of beta chain features in type 1 diabetes. Study outcomes and limitations: Type 1 diabetes patients showed a moderate but significant shortening of TCRB CDR3s in all four CD4+ subsets.

These TCRs are of unknown antigen specificity. Reverse transcribing all isolated RNA meant expressed TCRB transcripts were sequenced. Sequenced by immunoSEQ multiplex PCR; TCRdb stores in-frame clones only, minus some. The repertoire holds under 400,000 clones, with roughly 12% as singletons. Sequenced: naive CD4+ T cells from blood. These TCRs come from a woman aged 18-35 years with type 1 diabetes.

V gene TRBV4-1 combines with J gene TRBJ2-7; 8 bases line up with TRBD2. V was clipped by 3 bases and J by 0 bases; unmatched bases: 13. CDR1 MGHRA and CDR2 YSYEKL come from the germline V gene. This CDR3 contains 18 residues. The CDR3 DNA reads TGCGCCAGCAGCCAGTTCCCCCTCCCGGGAGGGAGCTCCTACGAGCAGTACTTC. It is translated as CASSQFPLPGGSSYEQYF.

This clone was seen only a few times. The sample holds other DNA sequences that translate to the same CDR3. CDR3 region: CASTRGGSYEQYF. CDR3 coding DNA: TGTGCCAGCACTAGGGGGGGGTCCTACGAGCAGTACTTC. The chain uses TRBV6-5 and TRBJ2-7; possible D gene TRBD2, 7 bases. The CDR3 loop spans 13 amino acids. V was shortened by 7 bases and J by 1 base, with 11 bases between the two germline ends. Per the germline V gene, CDR1 is MNHEY and CDR2 is SVGAGI.

The chain uses TRBV7-2 and TRBJ2-7; D might be TRBD1 (6 bases). There are 12 residues in the CDR3. V was pared by 5 bases and J by 7 bases, with 12 bases between. CDR1 and CDR2 (germline): SGHTA, FQGNSA. The CDR3 DNA sequence: TGTGCCAGCAGCCCCCAGGGGAGAGAGCAGTACTTC. Protein product: CASSPQGREQYF.

This clone showed up just a few times. The chain couples TRBV9 to TRBJ2-1; TRBD2 matches 8 bases. Losses at the gene ends were 1 base for V and 5 bases for J; bases not matched to a gene: 11. This CDR3 region has 17 residues. Germline V CDR1 and CDR2: SGDLS, YYNGEE. The DNA of the CDR3 is TGTGCCAGCAGCGTACTTCCCAGCGGGGGACTCCACAATGAGCAGTTCTTC. Protein product: CASSVLPSGGLHNEQFF.

The table lists this clone with a few counts. This chain joins TRBV29-1 and TRBJ2-5; TRBD2 matches at 8 bases. Germline V gives CDR1 SQVTM, CDR2 ANQGSEA. The CDR3 sequence is 13 residues long. V lost 5 bases and J lost 5; bases outside the gene matches: 7. The CDR3 is CSVRRGGRETQYF. CDR3 coding DNA: TGCAGCGTTCGTCGGGGGGGCCGGGAGACCCAGTACTTC.

This clone was counted between two and nine times. The chain recombines TRBV2 with TRBJ2-6, with no clear D. CDR3 length: 13 amino acids. Germline CDR1 SNHLY, CDR2 FYNNEI. The V end was cut by 8 bases, the J end by 1 base, with 6 bases between. The CDR3 DNA follows: TGTGCCAGCGTAAAATCTGGGGCCAACGTCCTGACTTTC. It codes for CASVKSGANVLTF.

The rearrangement uses TRBV5-1 and TRBJ2-7; 8 bases line up with TRBD1. This CDR3 region has 16 residues. Germline CDR1 SGHRS, CDR2 YFSETQ. The V gene end was trimmed by 3 bases and the J gene end by 0 bases; junction bases not matched to a gene: 8. The CDR3 protein is CASSSQTGVGSYEQYF. The DNA for the CDR3 is TGCGCCAGCAGCTCCCAGACAGGGGTGGGCTCCTACGAGCAGTACTTC.

Only a few counts were recorded for this clone. The chain recombines TRBV11-2 with TRBJ2-3, with TRBD2 as a possible D gene (6 bases). This CDR3 comprises 12 residues. Germline CDR1 SGHAT, CDR2 FQNNGV. The V end was cut by 5 bases, the J end by 5 bases, with 8 bases between. The CDR3 nucleotides are TGTGCCAGCAGCCCGGAGGGAGATACGCAGTATTTT. Protein product: CASSPEGDTQYF. Variable domain in full (rest from reference TRBV11-2 and TRBJ2-3): EAGVAQSPRYKIIEKRQSVAFWCNPISGHATLYWYQQILGQGPKLLIQFQNNGVVDDSQLPKDRFSAERLKGVDSTLKIQPAKLEDSAVYLCASSPEGDTQYFGPGTRLTVL.

CDR3 in amino acids: CASSFRAGNYGYTF. The CDR3 region has the DNA TGTGCCAGCAGCTTTAGGGCAGGGAACTATGGCTACACCTTC. J is TRBJ1-2 and V is TRBV5-4; tentatively, D is TRBD1 (5 bases). The V end lost 2 bases, the J end lost 2 bases, and 10 bases lay between the germline ends. The CDR3 has 14 amino acids. Germline loops: CDR1 SGHNT, CDR2 YYREEE (reference sequence).

The rearrangement uses TRBV20-1 and TRBJ2-5; 8 bases are shared with TRBD2. CDR1 is DFQATT and CDR2 is SNEGSKA in the germline V gene (reference sequence). The CDR3 loop spans 11 amino acids. The CDR3 bases are TGCGGAGCGGGGGCACAAGAGACCCAGTACTTC. Translation gives CGAGAQETQYF.

This CDR3 is CAWTTGTNTEAFF. The CDR3 nucleotides read TGTGCCTGGACGACAGGGACGAACACTGAAGCTTTCTTT. This chain connects TRBV30 to TRBJ1-1; 7 bases are a match to TRBD1. The CDR3 extends over 13 amino acids. J lost 1 base, V lost 4 bases, and 3 bases had no gene match. Germline V CDR1 and CDR2: GTSNPN, SVGIG (reference sequence).

This clone was seen a handful of times. V usage is TRBV5-1 and J usage is TRBJ2-1, with 8 bases identical to TRBD2. The CDR3 has 16 amino acids. The germline CDR1 and CDR2 sequences are SGHRS and YFSETQ. V shed 1 base, J shed 5 bases, and the junction held 8 bases outside the gene matches. The CDR3 is CASSLFSGEGNNEQFF. The CDR3 DNA reads TGCGCCAGCAGCTTGTTTAGCGGGGAGGGGAACAATGAGCAGTTCTTC. The whole variable domain, remainder taken from reference TRBV5-1 and TRBJ2-1, is KAGVTQTPRYLIKTRGQQVTLSCSPISGHRSVSWYQQTPGQGLQFLFEYFSETQRNKGNFPGRFSGRQFSNSRSEMNVSTLELGDSALYLCASSLFSGEGNNEQFFGPGTRLTVL.

The rearrangement links TRBV2 to TRBJ1-2, with D unresolved. CDR1 and CDR2 (germline): SNHLY, FYNNEI. There are 14 residues in the CDR3. Trimming shortened V by 2 bases and J by 0 bases, and 7 bases separated the two germline ends. DNA of the CDR3: TGTGCCAGCAGTGAAAGTCCGGCTAACTATGGCTACACCTTC. Residues: CASSESPANYGYTF.

V and J are TRBV7-9 and TRBJ1-5, with a possible D match to TRBD1 (5 bases). Trimming removed 0 bases at V and 5 bases at J, with 5 bases between. Germline CDR1 reads SEHNR; CDR2 reads FQNEAQ (reference sequence). The CDR3 consists of 13 residues. CDR3 protein: CASSLAQDQPQHF. The CDR3 DNA reads TGTGCCAGCAGCTTAGCACAGGATCAGCCCCAGCATTTT.

This clone was recorded a few times. The rearrangement uses TRBV2 and TRBJ2-7, with 10 bases fitting TRBD2. There are 14 residues in the CDR3. Germline CDR1 and CDR2: SNHLY and FYNNEI. J lost 7 bases, V lost 7 bases, and 10 bases had no gene match. The CDR3 is CASTRLAGSREQYF. The CDR3 DNA follows: TGTGCCAGCACCCGACTAGCGGGCTCTCGAGAGCAGTACTTC. The full variable domain, in which reference TRBV2 and TRBJ2-7 provide the parts outside the CDR3, is EPEVTQTPSHQVTQMGQEVILRCVPISNHLYFYWYRQILGQKVEFLVSFYNNEISEKSEIFDDQFSVERPDGSNFTLKIRSTKLEDSAMYFCASTRLAGSREQYFGPGTRLTVT.

The gene calls are TRBV5-1 and TRBJ2-1, with TRBD2 matching 12 bases. This CDR3 has 16 residues. Germline CDR1 reads SGHRS; CDR2 reads YFSETQ. The V gene end was trimmed by 0 bases and the J gene end by 7 bases; junction bases not matched to a gene: 5. The CDR3 protein is CASSLAPSGRGNEQFF. The CDR3 DNA is TGCGCCAGCAGCTTGGCCCCTAGCGGGAGGGGGAATGAGCAGTTCTTC.

This clone was detected only a few times. This sequence joins TRBV2 and TRBJ1-1, with D possibly being TRBD1 (5 bases). The length of the CDR3 is 13 residues. Germline loops: CDR1 SNHLY, CDR2 FYNNEI. V was clipped by 4 bases and J by 1 base, with 7 bases between them. This CDR3 is CASSGQPNTEAFF. CDR3 coding DNA: TGTGCCAGCAGTGGACAGCCGAACACTGAAGCTTTCTTT.

The chain has TRBV7-9 and TRBJ2-5; D gene uncertain. Deletions cut 5 bases from V and 2 bases from J, with 12 bases between. Germline lookup yields CDR1 SEHNR and CDR2 FQNEAQ (reference sequence). The CDR3 is made up of 14 amino acids. The CDR3 nucleotides are TGTGCCAGCAGCCACCCGCCCCGGCAAGAGACCCAGTACTTC. It encodes CASSHPPRQETQYF.

This clone was seen more than once but under ten times. The J gene is TRBJ2-7, the V gene TRBV7-9; 8 positions agree with TRBD1. Trimming at V came to 5 bases and at J to 6 bases, leaving 3 bases not matched to a gene. This CDR3 contains 12 residues. CDR1 and CDR2 (germline): SEHNR, FQNEAQ (reference sequence). Written as DNA, the CDR3 is TGTGCCAGCAGCCCGACAGGGGTCGAGCAGTACTTC. Protein product: CASSPTGVEQYF.

This rearrangement joins TRBV4-3 to TRBJ2-5; D possibly corresponds to TRBD1 (6 bases). CDR1 and CDR2 (germline): LGHNA, YSLEER. V lost 3 bases and J 2 bases, leaving 10 bases between the germline ends. The CDR3 is 14 amino acids. CDR3 protein: CASSHEGQQETQYF. CDR3 coding DNA: TGCGCCAGCAGCCATGAAGGACAGCAAGAGACCCAGTACTTC.

This clone has only a few counts. The rearrangement joins TRBV14 to TRBJ2-1; D call uncertain. The CDR3 consists of 16 residues. The V end was cut by 1 base, the J end by 3 bases, with 13 bases between. Germline-derived CDR1 and CDR2 are SGHDN and FVKESK. The CDR3 DNA is TGTGCCAGCAGCCAAGGGCCCAGTAACAGCTACAATGAGCAGTTCTTC. Its translation: CASSQGPSNSYNEQFF.

There are a few counts of this clone. CDR3 nucleotides: TGTGCCAGCAGCTTCGACATACAAGAGACCCAGTACTTC. This gives the protein CASSFDIQETQYF. V gene TRBV5-6 combines with J gene TRBJ2-5, with no clear D. The length of the CDR3 is 13 residues. Germline V gene lookup returns CDR1 SGHDT and CDR2 YYEEEE. The V gene lost 2 bases and the J gene lost 2 bases, with 7 bases spanning the gap.

CDR3 amino acids: CASSLPIAGVGYNEQFF. CDR3 coding DNA: TGTGCCAGCAGTCTACCAATAGCGGGAGTCGGCTACAATGAGCAGTTCTTC. The chain combines TRBV28 with TRBJ2-1, with 9 nucleotides matching TRBD2. Losses at the gene ends were 5 bases for V and 3 bases for J; bases not matched to a gene: 11. The CDR3 loop spans 17 amino acids. Germline V gene sequence: CDR1 MDHEN, CDR2 SYDVKM. The variable domain in full, completed from reference TRBV28 and TRBJ2-1, reads DVKVTQSSRYLVKRTGEKVFLECVQDMDHENMFWYRQDPGLGLRLIYFSYDVKMKEKGDIPEGYSVSREKKERFSLILESASTNQTSMYLCASSLPIAGVGYNEQFFGPGTRLTVL.

The chain links TRBV29-1 to TRBJ1-2; 10 bases are shared with TRBD1. The CDR3 spans 14 residues. V lost 4 bases, J lost 6 bases, and 8 bases stayed unmatched. CDR1 is SQVTM, CDR2 ANQGSEA, per germline. The CDR3 reads CSVVPGQGIDGYTF. The CDR3 DNA follows: TGCAGCGTTGTCCCGGGACAGGGGATCGATGGCTACACCTTC.

The chain recombines TRBV7-2 with TRBJ2-7; TRBD2 is a possible D gene (5 bases). Germline CDR1 reads SGHTA; CDR2 reads FQGNSA. The CDR3 runs 12 residues. V dropped 4 bases and J dropped 6 bases, with 10 bases sitting between them. CDR3 sequence reads: CASSSSAVEQYF. The DNA of the CDR3 is TGTGCCAGCAGCTCCTCAGCGGTCGAGCAGTACTTC.

V usage is TRBV4-1 and J usage is TRBJ2-2; D remains ambiguous. There are 15 residues in the CDR3. Trimming left V 2 bases short and J 4 bases short, with 11 bases between. Germline lookup yields CDR1 MGHRA and CDR2 YSYEKL. The CDR3 region is CASSQLELTTGELFF. The CDR3, as DNA: TGCGCCAGCAGCCAATTAGAGCTAACCACCGGGGAGCTGTTTTTT.

The gene calls are TRBV7-9 and TRBJ2-7; 7 bases agree with TRBD2. With 3 bases clipped from V and 0 bases from J, the junction kept 14 bases outside the gene matches. Germline CDR1 is SEHNR and CDR2 is FQNEAQ (reference sequence). The CDR3 is 18 residues long. The CDR3 nucleotides are TGTGCCAGCAGCTTCGGCGGGGGAGCGGCCCTGGACTCCTACGAGCAGTACTTC. Amino acid sequence: CASSFGGGAALDSYEQYF.

This chain connects TRBV19 to TRBJ1-1; 9 bases map to TRBD1. The CDR3 is 16 amino acids. The J segment lost 3 bases and the V segment lost 5 bases, leaving 10 bases of the junction unmatched. CDR1 and CDR2 from the germline V gene are LNHDA and SQIVND (reference sequence). CDR3 amino acids: CASSRDRVRADTEAFF. The CDR3 DNA follows: TGTGCCAGTAGTCGGGACAGGGTCCGGGCGGACACTGAAGCTTTCTTT.

This sequence joins TRBV30 and TRBJ1-5, with a possible D match to TRBD1 (6 bases). The CDR3 loop spans 15 amino acids. V lost 0 bases and J 0 bases, leaving 9 bases between the germline ends. In germline, CDR1 is GTSNPN, CDR2 SVGIG (reference sequence). Here the CDR3 DNA reads TGTGCCTGGAGTGTTGGGGGACATAGCAATCAGCCCCAGCATTTT. This translates into CAWSVGGHSNQPQHF. Full variable domain (remainder filled in from reference TRBV30 and TRBJ1-5): SQTIHQWPATLVQPVGSPLSLECTVEGTSNPNLYWYRQAAGRGLQLLFYSVGIGQISSEVPQNLSASRPQDRQFILSSKKLLLSDSGFYLCAWSVGGHSNQPQHFGDGTRLSIL.

J is TRBJ2-5 and V is TRBV18; no definite D call. Between the trimmed V and J ends, which lost 2 bases and 4 bases, there was a span of 11 bases. Germline V gene lookup returns CDR1 KGHSH and CDR2 LQKENI. CDR3 size: 14 residues. This CDR3 is CASSPFAPGETQYF. Written as DNA, the CDR3 is TGTGCCAGCTCACCATTCGCTCCGGGAGAGACCCAGTACTTC. Together with reference TRBV18 and TRBJ2-5, the CDR3 gives the full variable domain: NAGVMQNPRHLVRRRGQEARLRCSPMKGHSHVYWYRQLPEEGLKFMVYLQKENIIDESGMPKERFSAEFPKEGPSILRIQQVVRGDSAAYFCASSPFAPGETQYFGPGTRLLVL.